This T cell receptor beta chain was sequenced in a study of cytomegalovirus exposure and HLA in healthy donors. Overall study results and limits: Many donors carried some public TCRs, although rarity characterized most TCR sequences. The availability of immune exposure information extended only to CMV serostatus. A prior analysis recorded that most TCR beta V segments were productive about 87% or about 30% of the time.

Details on this clone: Its target is unknown.

Germline V gene data show CDR1 as LNHDA and CDR2 as SQIVND (reference sequence). The CDR3 runs 11 residues. The V gene lost 7 bases and the J gene lost 5 bases, with 5 bases spanning the gap. PCR used 60 Vbeta primers and 13 Jbeta primers. Data came from immunoSEQ multiplex PCR; TCRdb stores just in-frame clones and leaves some out. The sample shows around 100,000 clones, around 83% of them seen only once. Sequencing was carried out using PBMCs. The sequence came from a woman younger than 35 in good health and CMV-seronegative. The chain employs TRBV19 and TRBJ2-2; D is ambiguous. This CDR3 is CASKLTGELFF. Here the CDR3 DNA reads TGTGCCAGTAAGCTGACCGGGGAGCTGTTTTTT.